This T cell receptor beta chain was recovered during a study of OX40 agonist ivuxolimab in advanced cancers. Overall study: Hepatocellular carcinoma, melanoma, renal cell or head and neck cancer was diagnosed in the dose-escalation patients.

Blood sampling was done at baseline, cycle 4 day 1, and cycle 7 day 1. General study results and limits: The study did not work out the antigen specificity of the expanded peripheral T cells. At doses 0.1 to 3.0 mg/kg, CD4+ and CD8+ clones expanded.

The CDR3 totals 14 residues. Germline V lookup: CDR1 MNHNY, CDR2 SVGAGI (reference sequence). Germline trimming cut 5 bases from V and 9 bases from J; bases unmatched to any gene: 2. To note about this clone: Its antigen remains unidentified.

Using immunoSEQ multiplex PCR, the repertoire was profiled, and TCRdb retains in-frame clones only, with some absent. The table records 30,000 or so clones, approximately 80% of them present only once. This chain links TRBV6-6 with TRBJ1-6, with 12 bases fitting TRBD1. The TCR comes from an adult with an advanced solid tumor such as melanoma, head and neck, liver or kidney cancer. The input for sequencing was CD4+ or CD8+ T cells sorted from blood, taken in a trial of the OX40 agonist ivuxolimab. Here the CDR3 DNA reads TGTGCCAGCAGTCCGGGACAGGGGGCTTCACCCCTCCACTTT. Translated: CASSPGQGASPLHF.